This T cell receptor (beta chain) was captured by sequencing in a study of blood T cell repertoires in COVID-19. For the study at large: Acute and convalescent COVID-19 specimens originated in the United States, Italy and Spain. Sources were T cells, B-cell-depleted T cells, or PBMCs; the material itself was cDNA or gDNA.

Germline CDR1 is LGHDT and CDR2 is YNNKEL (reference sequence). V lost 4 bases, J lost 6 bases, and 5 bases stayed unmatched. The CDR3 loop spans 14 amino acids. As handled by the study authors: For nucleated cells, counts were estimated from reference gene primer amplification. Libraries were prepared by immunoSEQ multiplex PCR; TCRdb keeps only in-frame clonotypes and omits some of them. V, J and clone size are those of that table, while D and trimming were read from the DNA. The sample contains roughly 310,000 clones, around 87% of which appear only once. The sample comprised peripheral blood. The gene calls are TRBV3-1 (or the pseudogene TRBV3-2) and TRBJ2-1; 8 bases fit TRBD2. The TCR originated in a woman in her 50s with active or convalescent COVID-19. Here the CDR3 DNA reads TGTGCCAGCAGCCCTCTAGCGGGTTCCAATGAGCAGTTCTTC. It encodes CASSPLAGSNEQFF.